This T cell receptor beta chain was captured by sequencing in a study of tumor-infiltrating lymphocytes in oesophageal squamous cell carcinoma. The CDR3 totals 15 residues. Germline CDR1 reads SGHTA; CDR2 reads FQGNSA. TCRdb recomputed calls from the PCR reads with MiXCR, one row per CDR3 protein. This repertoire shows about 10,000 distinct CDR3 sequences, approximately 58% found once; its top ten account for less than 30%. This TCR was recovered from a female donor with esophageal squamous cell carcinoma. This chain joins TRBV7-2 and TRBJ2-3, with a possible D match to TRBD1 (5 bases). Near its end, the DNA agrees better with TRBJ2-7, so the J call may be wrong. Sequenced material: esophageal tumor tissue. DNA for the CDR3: TGTGCCAGCAGCCCTGTTGGGGCGTTTGTTTACGAGCAGTACTTC. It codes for CASSPVGAFVYEQYF.